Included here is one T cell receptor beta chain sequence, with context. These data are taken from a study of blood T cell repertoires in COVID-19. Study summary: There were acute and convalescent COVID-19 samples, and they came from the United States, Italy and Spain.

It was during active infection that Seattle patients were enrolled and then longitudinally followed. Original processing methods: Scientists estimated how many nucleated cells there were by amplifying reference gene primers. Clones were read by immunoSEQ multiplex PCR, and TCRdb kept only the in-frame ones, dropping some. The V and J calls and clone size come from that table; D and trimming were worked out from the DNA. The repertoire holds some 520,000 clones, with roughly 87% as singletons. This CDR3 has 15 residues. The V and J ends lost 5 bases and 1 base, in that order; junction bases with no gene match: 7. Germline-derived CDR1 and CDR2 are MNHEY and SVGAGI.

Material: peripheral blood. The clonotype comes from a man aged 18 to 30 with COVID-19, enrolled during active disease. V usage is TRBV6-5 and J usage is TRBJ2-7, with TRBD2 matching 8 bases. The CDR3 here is CASSRPLAGSYEQYF. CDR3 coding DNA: TGTGCCAGCAGTCGCCCCTTAGCGGGGTCCTACGAGCAGTACTTC.